This is a list of T cell receptor beta chains from one sample in a study of response to subunit inactivated influenza vaccine. TCRdb ran MiXCR on the RT-PCR reads and lists one entry per CDR3 protein. The table includes approximately 500,000 distinct CDR3 sequences, 10% to 15% detected once. The source material was PBMCs from blood, sampled more than 35 days after vaccination. The receptors were sampled from a man aged 50 or older who received an inactivated influenza vaccine. The CDR3 runs from the conserved cysteine through the conserved F or W. A D gene is named only where the DNA matches it firmly. For some rows the clone size is stated as once, few or many, or as a class when expanded; others skip it.

V: TRBV28; size: .; D: .; J: TRBJ2-7; DNA: TGTGCCAGCAGTTCATGGGCGTACGAGCAGTACTTC; CDR3: CASSSWAYEQYF
V: TRBV10-3; size: .; D: TRBD2; J: TRBJ2-2; DNA: TGTGCCATCAGTGAAGGGACTAGCGGCAACACCGGGGAGCTGTTTTTT; CDR3: CAISEGTSGNTGELFF
V: TRBV9; size: once; D: .; J: TRBJ2-3; DNA: TGTGCCAGCAGCGGGGGGGATCGGGTCCGCACAGATACGCAGTATTTT; CDR3: CASSGGDRVRTDTQYF
V: TRBV6-5; size: many; D: .; J: TRBJ2-7; DNA: TGTGCCAGCAGTTACTACGGGAGACATACCTACGAGCAGTACTTC; CDR3: CASSYYGRHTYEQYF
V: TRBV4-3; size: many; D: TRBD1; J: TRBJ2-7; DNA: TGCGCCAGCAGCCAAGAGGGGACAGGGGCGTATTACGAGCAGTACTTC; CDR3: CASSQEGTGAYYEQYF
V: TRBV5-1; size: few; D: TRBD2; J: TRBJ2-7; DNA: TGCGCCAGCAGCTTGCCCGGGAGGCCCTACGAGCAGTACTTC; CDR3: CASSLPGRPYEQYF
V: TRBV20-1; size: .; D: .; J: TRBJ2-1; DNA: TGCAGTGCTAGAGTGGCGGCGGGGGCTTACAATGAGCAGTTCTTC; CDR3: CSARVAAGAYNEQFF
V: TRBV7-2; size: .; D: .; J: TRBJ1-2; DNA: TGTGCCAGCAGCTTACAGGGTGGGATCTATGGCTACACCTTC; CDR3: CASSLQGGIYGYTF
V: TRBV7-8; size: few; D: .; J: TRBJ2-2; DNA: TGTGCCAGCAGCCATCAGCGGGCGATGACCGGGGAGCTGTTTTTT; CDR3: CASSHQRAMTGELFF
V: TRBV9; size: many; D: .; J: TRBJ2-7; DNA: TGTGCCAGCAGCGTAGGTCGAGGGGAGCACGAGCAGTACTTC; CDR3: CASSVGRGEHEQYF
V: TRBV20-1; size: many; D: .; J: TRBJ1-6; DNA: TGCAGTGCTTCACGCCGGGGTCGAAGCTCCTATAATTCACCCCTCCACTTT; CDR3: CSASRRGRSSYNSPLHF
V: TRBV4-3; size: many; D: .; J: TRBJ2-2; DNA: TGCGCCAGCAGCCCGGGGGTAGGGGACACCGGGGAGCTGTTTTTT; CDR3: CASSPGVGDTGELFF
V: TRBV20-1; size: few; D: .; J: TRBJ2-5; DNA: TGCAGTGCCAATAGGGGGCGACTAGAGGGGACCCAGTACTTC; CDR3: CSANRGRLEGTQYF
V: TRBV11-2; size: .; D: .; J: TRBJ1-1; DNA: TGTGCCAGCAGCTTAGGCTTGGGCAACACTGAAGCTTTCTTT; CDR3: CASSLGLGNTEAFF
V: TRBV29-1; size: few; D: TRBD2; J: TRBJ2-5; DNA: TGCAGCGTTGAAGATAGGGCAGCGGGGGGGTTAGAGACCCAGTACTTC; CDR3: CSVEDRAAGGLETQYF
V: TRBV27; size: .; D: TRBD1; J: TRBJ2-2; DNA: TGTGCCAGCAGGAAAGATACAGGGGGAGAAGCCGGGGAGCTGTTTTTT; CDR3: CASRKDTGGEAGELFF
V: TRBV6-1; size: few; D: TRBD2; J: TRBJ2-1; DNA: TGTGCCAGCAGTGGGGGACTAGCGGGTTTTTACCCGAGCTCCTACAATGAGCAGTTCTTC; CDR3: CASSGGLAGFYPSSYNEQFF
V: TRBV10-3; size: .; D: TRBD2; J: TRBJ2-2; DNA: TGTGCCATCAGCCTAGCGGGAACGAACACCGGGGAGCTGTTTTTT; CDR3: CAISLAGTNTGELFF
V: TRBV27; size: .; D: .; J: TRBJ2-2; DNA: TGTGCCAGCACGTACTCCGCGAACACCGGGGAGCTGTTTTTT; CDR3: CASTYSANTGELFF
V: TRBV4-3; size: .; D: .; J: TRBJ2-1; DNA: TGCGCCAGCAGCCAAGAGTACAGCCGCTCCTACAATGAGCAGTTCTTC; CDR3: CASSQEYSRSYNEQFF
V: TRBV5-1; size: many; D: .; J: TRBJ2-5; DNA: TGCGCCAGCAGCTTGGACACCCAAGAGACCCAGTACTTC; CDR3: CASSLDTQETQYF
V: TRBV20-1; size: few; D: .; J: TRBJ2-1; DNA: TGCAGTGCTAGTAAAGGAAACAATGAGCAGTTCTTC; CDR3: CSASKGNNEQFF
V: TRBV24-1; size: .; D: TRBD1; J: TRBJ1-5; DNA: TGTGCCACCAGTGAAGCCCTAACAGGGGTCAATCAGCCCCAGCATTTT; CDR3: CATSEALTGVNQPQHF
V: TRBV29-1; size: many; D: TRBD2; J: TRBJ2-5; DNA: TGCAGCGTTGATACTAGCGGGGCACGAGAGACCCAGTACTTC; CDR3: CSVDTSGARETQYF
V: TRBV6-5; size: few; D: .; J: TRBJ1-1; DNA: TGTGCCAGCAGTTACGCGGGTAGGACTGAAGCTTTCTTT; CDR3: CASSYAGRTEAFF
V: TRBV4-3; size: .; D: .; J: TRBJ2-7; DNA: TGCGCCAGCAGCCAAGGCTATATGGGCTCCTACGAGCAGTACTTC; CDR3: CASSQGYMGSYEQYF
V: TRBV18; size: few; D: .; J: TRBJ2-1; DNA: TGTGCCAGCTCACCAAGTTCGGGTTTCAATGAGCAGTTCTTC; CDR3: CASSPSSGFNEQFF
V: TRBV7-2; size: many; D: TRBD2; J: TRBJ2-2; DNA: TGTGCCAGCAGCTCTGCGTTCGCGGGAGGGACCGGGGAGCTGTTTTTT; CDR3: CASSSAFAGGTGELFF
V: TRBV25-1; size: .; D: .; J: TRBJ2-7; DNA: TGTGCCAGCAGTGAGGGGGGACGTGGGGGATCCTACGAGCAGTACTTC; CDR3: CASSEGGRGGSYEQYF
V: TRBV4-3; size: few; D: .; J: TRBJ2-3; DNA: TGCGCCAGCAGCTCAAGTAGGGTAGATACGCAGTATTTT; CDR3: CASSSSRVDTQYF
V: TRBV7-8; size: .; D: TRBD2; J: TRBJ2-7; DNA: TGTGCCAGCAGCCGTCTTCTAGCGGGAGATACCTACGAGCAGTACTTC; CDR3: CASSRLLAGDTYEQYF
V: TRBV7-3; size: .; D: TRBD2; J: TRBJ2-2; DNA: TGTGCCAGCAGCCCCATAAGCGGGAGCAAAACCGGGGAGCTGTTTTTT; CDR3: CASSPISGSKTGELFF
V: TRBV4-2; size: .; D: TRBD2; J: TRBJ2-2; DNA: TGTGCCAGCAGCAGGAGCGGGAGGGCCGGGGAGCTGTTTTTT; CDR3: CASSRSGRAGELFF
V: TRBV2; size: .; D: .; J: TRBJ2-6; DNA: TGTGCCAGCAGTGGGGGGGCAGCTGGGGCCAACGTCCTGACTTTC; CDR3: CASSGGAAGANVLTF
V: TRBV12-3/TRBV12-4; size: many; D: .; J: TRBJ1-2; DNA: TGTGCCAGCAGCCCCGGGACCTACTATGGCTACACCTTC; CDR3: CASSPGTYYGYTF
V: TRBV12-3/TRBV12-4; size: .; D: .; J: TRBJ1-1; DNA: TGTGCCAGCAGTTTGCTCCCACAGACGAACACTGAAGCTTTCTTT; CDR3: CASSLLPQTNTEAFF
V: TRBV29-1; size: few; D: TRBD2; J: TRBJ2-7; DNA: TGCAGCGTTGGTGGGACTAGCGGACGAACCTACGAGCAGTACTTC; CDR3: CSVGGTSGRTYEQYF
V: TRBV7-6; size: .; D: TRBD1; J: TRBJ2-4; DNA: TGTGCCAGCAGCTTAGCCGACATTAGGACAGGGGGGGACATTCAGTACTTC; CDR3: CASSLADIRTGGDIQYF
V: TRBV3-1; size: .; D: .; J: TRBJ2-5; DNA: TGTGCCAGCAGCCAAGGTCAGGGTTTGGGTGCCCAGTACTTC; CDR3: CASSQGQGLGAQYF